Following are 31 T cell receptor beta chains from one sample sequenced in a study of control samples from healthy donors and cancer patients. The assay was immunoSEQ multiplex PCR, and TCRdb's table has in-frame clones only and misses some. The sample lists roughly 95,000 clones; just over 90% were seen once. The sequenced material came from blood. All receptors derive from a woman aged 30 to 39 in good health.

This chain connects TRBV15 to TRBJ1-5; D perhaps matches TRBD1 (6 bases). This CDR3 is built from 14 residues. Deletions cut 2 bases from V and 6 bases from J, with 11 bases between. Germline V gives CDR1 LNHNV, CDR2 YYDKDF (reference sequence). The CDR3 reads CATSRRTGLQPQHF. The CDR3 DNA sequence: TGTGCCACCAGCAGAAGAACAGGGCTTCAGCCCCAGCATTTT.

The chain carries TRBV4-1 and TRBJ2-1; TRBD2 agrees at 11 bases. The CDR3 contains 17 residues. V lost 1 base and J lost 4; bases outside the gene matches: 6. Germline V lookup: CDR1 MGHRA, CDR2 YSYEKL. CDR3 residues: CASSQGIAGGVYNEQFF. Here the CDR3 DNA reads TGCGCCAGCAGCCAAGGTATAGCGGGGGGGGTATACAATGAGCAGTTCTTC.

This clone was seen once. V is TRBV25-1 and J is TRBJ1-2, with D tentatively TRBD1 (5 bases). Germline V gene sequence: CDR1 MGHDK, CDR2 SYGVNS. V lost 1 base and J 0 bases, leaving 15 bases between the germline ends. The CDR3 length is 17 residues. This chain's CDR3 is CASSESPGRISNYGYTF. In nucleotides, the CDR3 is TGTGCCAGCAGTGAATCCCCAGGGAGAATCTCTAACTATGGCTACACCTTC.

The CDR3 DNA is TGTGCCAGCATATCCTCCGCGGTGACTGAAGCTTTCTTT. Translated: CASISSAVTEAFF. This chain links TRBV28 with TRBJ1-1; D is undetermined. Germline CDR1 is MDHEN and CDR2 is SYDVKM. There are 13 residues in the CDR3. The germline V and J ends were trimmed by 7 bases and 5 bases, with 14 bases remaining between them.

The CDR3 DNA reads as TGTGCCAGCAGCCCCACTCGGACCGGGGAGCTGTTTTTT. Amino acid sequence: CASSPTRTGELFF. The rearrangement uses TRBV12-3 or TRBV12-4 and TRBJ2-2; the D is unclear. Trimming left V 6 bases short and J 5 bases short, with 10 bases between. The CDR3 has 13 residues.

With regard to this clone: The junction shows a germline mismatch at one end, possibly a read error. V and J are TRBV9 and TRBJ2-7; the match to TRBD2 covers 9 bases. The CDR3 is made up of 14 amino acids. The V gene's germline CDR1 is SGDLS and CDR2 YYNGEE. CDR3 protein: CARSGAGGPEEQYF. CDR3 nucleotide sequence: TGTGCCCGCAGCGGGGCGGGGGGGCCCGAGGAGCAGTACTTC. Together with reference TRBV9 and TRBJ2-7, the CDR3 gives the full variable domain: DSGVTQTPKHLITATGQRVTLRCSPRSGDLSVYWYQQSLDQGLQFLIQYYNGEERAKGNILERFSAQQFPDLHSELNLSSLELGDSALYFCARSGAGGPEEQYFGPGTRLTVT.

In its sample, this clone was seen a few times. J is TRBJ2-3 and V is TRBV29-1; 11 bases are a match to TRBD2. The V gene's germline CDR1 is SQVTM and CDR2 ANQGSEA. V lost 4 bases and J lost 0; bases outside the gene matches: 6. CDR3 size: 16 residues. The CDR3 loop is CSVALAGGSSTDTQYF. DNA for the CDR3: TGCAGCGTTGCCCTAGCGGGAGGTTCTAGCACAGATACGCAGTATTTT.

CDR3 nucleotide sequence: TGCAGTGCGCGGGACTCTTACGAGCAGTACTTC. Its protein is CSARDSYEQYF. The gene calls are TRBV20-1 and TRBJ2-7, with D maybe TRBD2 (6 bases). The CDR3 runs 11 residues. V lost 6 bases, J lost 4 bases, and 10 bases lay in between. The V gene's germline CDR1 is DFQATT and CDR2 SNEGSKA (reference sequence).

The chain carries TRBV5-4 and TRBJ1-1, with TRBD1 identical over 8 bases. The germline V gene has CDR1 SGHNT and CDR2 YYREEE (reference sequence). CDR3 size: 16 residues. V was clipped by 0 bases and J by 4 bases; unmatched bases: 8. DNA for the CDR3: TGTGCCAGCAGCTTGGAACCAGGGGGCGGGGGCACTGAAGCTTTCTTT. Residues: CASSLEPGGGGTEAFF. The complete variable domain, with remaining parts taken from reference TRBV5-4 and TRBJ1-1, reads ETGVTQSPTHLIKTRGQQVTLRCSSQSGHNTVSWYQQALGQGPQFIFQYYREEENGRGNFPPRFSGLQFPNYSSELNVNALELDDSALYLCASSLEPGGGGTEAFFGQGTRLTVV.

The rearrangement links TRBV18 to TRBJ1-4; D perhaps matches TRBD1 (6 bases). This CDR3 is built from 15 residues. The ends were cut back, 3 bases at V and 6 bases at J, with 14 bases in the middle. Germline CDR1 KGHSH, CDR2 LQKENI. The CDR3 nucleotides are TGTGCCAGCTCACCGCAGACAGGAGTCTATGAAAAACTGTTTTTT. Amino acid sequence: CASSPQTGVYEKLFF. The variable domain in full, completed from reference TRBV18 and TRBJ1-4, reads NAGVMQNPRHLVRRRGQEARLRCSPMKGHSHVYWYRQLPEEGLKFMVYLQKENIIDESGMPKERFSAEFPKEGPSILRIQQVVRGDSAAYFCASSPQTGVYEKLFFGSGTQLSVL.

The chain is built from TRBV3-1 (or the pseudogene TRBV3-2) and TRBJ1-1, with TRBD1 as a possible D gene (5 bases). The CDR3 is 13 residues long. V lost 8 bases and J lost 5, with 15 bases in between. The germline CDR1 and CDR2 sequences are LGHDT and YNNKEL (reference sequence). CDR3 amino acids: CASAQGLGTEAFF. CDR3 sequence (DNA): TGTGCCAGCGCCCAGGGCCTAGGGACTGAAGCTTTCTTT.

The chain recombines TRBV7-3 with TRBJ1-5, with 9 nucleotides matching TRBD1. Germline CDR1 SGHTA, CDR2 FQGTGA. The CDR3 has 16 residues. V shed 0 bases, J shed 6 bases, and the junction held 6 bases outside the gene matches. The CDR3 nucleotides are TGTGCCAGCAGCTTAACTGAACAGGGGGCAGGTCAGCCCCAGCATTTT. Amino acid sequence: CASSLTEQGAGQPQHF.

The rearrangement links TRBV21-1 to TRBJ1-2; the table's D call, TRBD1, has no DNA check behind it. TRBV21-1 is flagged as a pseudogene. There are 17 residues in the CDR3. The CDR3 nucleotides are TGTGCCAGCAGCAAACCCTCCCGCAGGGGGCGGTCCGATGGCTACACCTTC. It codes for CASSKPSRRGRSDGYTF.

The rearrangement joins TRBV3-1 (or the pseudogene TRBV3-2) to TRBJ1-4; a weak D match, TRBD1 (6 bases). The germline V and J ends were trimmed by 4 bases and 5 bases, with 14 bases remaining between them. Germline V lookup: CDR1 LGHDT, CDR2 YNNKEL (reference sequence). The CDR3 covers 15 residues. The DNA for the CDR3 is TGTGCCAGCAGCCTGCAACAGGGAAGGAATGAAAAACTGTTTTTT. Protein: CASSLQQGRNEKLFF.

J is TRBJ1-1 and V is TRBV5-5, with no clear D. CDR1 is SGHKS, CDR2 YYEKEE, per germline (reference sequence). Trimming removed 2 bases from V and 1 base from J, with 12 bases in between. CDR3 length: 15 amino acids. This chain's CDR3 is CASSLPRVPNTEAFF. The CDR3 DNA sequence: TGTGCCAGCAGCTTACCGCGGGTCCCGAACACTGAAGCTTTCTTT.

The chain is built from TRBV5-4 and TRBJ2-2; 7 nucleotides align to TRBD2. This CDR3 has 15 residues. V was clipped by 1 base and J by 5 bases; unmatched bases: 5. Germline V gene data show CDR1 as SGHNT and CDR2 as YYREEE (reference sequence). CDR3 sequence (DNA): TGTGCCAGCAGCTTGCGCCTAGCGGAGACCGGGGAGCTGTTTTTT. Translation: CASSLRLAETGELFF. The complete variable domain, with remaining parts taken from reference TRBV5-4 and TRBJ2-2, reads ETGVTQSPTHLIKTRGQQVTLRCSSQSGHNTVSWYQQALGQGPQFIFQYYREEENGRGNFPPRFSGLQFPNYSSELNVNALELDDSALYLCASSLRLAETGELFFGEGSRLTVL.

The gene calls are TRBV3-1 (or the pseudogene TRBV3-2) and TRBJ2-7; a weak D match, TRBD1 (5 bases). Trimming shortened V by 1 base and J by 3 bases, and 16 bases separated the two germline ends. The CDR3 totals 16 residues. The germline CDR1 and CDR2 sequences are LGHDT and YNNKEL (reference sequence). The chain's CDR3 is CASSQGGQQEIYEQYF. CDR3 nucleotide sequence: TGTGCCAGCAGCCAAGGGGGTCAACAGGAGATCTACGAGCAGTACTTC.

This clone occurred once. The DNA for the CDR3 is TGTGCCATCAGTGAAAGTGGGGCTTCAACAGATACGCAGTATTTT. Translated, it gives CAISESGASTDTQYF. The rearrangement links TRBV10-3 to TRBJ2-3, with a weak D call TRBD1 (5 bases). This CDR3 is built from 15 residues. Germline V gives CDR1 ENHRY, CDR2 SYGVKD. V lost 3 bases to trimming and J lost 3 bases, with 13 bases between them.

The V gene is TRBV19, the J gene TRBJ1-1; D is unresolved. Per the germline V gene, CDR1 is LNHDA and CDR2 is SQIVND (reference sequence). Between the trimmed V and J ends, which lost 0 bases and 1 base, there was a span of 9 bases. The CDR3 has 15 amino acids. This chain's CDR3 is CASSIDREGNTEAFF. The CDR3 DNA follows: TGTGCCAGTAGTATAGATAGGGAGGGGAACACTGAAGCTTTCTTT. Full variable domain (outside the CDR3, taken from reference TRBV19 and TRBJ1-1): DGGITQSPKYLFRKEGQNVTLSCEQNLNHDAMYWYRQDPGQGLRLIYYSQIVNDFQKGDIAEGYSVSREKKESFPLTVTSAQKNPTAFYLCASSIDREGNTEAFFGQGTRLTVV.

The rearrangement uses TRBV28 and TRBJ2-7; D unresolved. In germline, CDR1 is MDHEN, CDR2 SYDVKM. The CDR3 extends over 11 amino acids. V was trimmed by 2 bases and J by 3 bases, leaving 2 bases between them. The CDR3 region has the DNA TGTGCCAGCAGTTTAATCTACGAGCAGTACTTC. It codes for CASSLIYEQYF. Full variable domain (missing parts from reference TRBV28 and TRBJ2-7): DVKVTQSSRYLVKRTGEKVFLECVQDMDHENMFWYRQDPGLGLRLIYFSYDVKMKEKGDIPEGYSVSREKKERFSLILESASTNQTSMYLCASSLIYEQYFGPGTRLTVT.

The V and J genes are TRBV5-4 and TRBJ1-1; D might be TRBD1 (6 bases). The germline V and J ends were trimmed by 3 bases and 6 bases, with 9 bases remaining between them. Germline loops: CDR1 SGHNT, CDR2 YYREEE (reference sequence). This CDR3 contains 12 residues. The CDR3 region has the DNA TGTGCCAGCAGCTCAGGGGTCGCTGAAGCTTTCTTT. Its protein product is CASSSGVAEAFF.

The CDR3, as DNA: TGTGCCAGCTCATTCGTACAGGGAATGAACACTGAAGCTTTCTTT. It yields the protein CASSFVQGMNTEAFF. The chain uses TRBV18 and TRBJ1-1; D perhaps matches TRBD1 (6 bases). The CDR3 spans 15 residues. V was trimmed by 5 bases and J by 0 bases, leaving 13 bases between them. The germline V gene encodes CDR1 KGHSH and CDR2 LQKENI.

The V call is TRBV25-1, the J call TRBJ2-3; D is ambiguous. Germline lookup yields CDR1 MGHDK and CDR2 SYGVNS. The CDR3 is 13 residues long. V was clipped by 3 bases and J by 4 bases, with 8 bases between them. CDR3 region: CASSDGRPDTQYF. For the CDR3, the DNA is TGTGCCAGCAGTGATGGGCGCCCAGATACGCAGTATTTT.

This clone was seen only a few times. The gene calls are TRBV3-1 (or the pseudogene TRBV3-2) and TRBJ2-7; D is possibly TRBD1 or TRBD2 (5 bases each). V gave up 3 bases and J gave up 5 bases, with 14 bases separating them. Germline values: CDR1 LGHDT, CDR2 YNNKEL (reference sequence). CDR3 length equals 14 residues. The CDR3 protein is CASSHRDVGDEQYF. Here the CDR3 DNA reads TGTGCCAGCAGCCATCGGGACGTCGGGGACGAGCAGTACTTC.

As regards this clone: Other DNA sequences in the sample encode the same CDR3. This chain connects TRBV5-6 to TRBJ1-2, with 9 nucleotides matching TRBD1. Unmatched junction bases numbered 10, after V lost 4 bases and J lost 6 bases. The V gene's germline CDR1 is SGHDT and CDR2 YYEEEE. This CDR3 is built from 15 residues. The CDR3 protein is CASSLRQGGWNGYTF. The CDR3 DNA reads TGTGCCAGCAGCCTGCGACAGGGGGGATGGAATGGCTACACCTTC.

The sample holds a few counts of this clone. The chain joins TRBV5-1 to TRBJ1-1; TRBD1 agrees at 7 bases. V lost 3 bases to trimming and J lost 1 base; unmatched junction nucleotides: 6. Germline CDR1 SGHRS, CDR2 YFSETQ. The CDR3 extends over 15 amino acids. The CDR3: CASSSAAGGNTEAFF. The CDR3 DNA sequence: TGCGCCAGCAGCTCCGCCGCAGGGGGGAACACTGAAGCTTTCTTT.

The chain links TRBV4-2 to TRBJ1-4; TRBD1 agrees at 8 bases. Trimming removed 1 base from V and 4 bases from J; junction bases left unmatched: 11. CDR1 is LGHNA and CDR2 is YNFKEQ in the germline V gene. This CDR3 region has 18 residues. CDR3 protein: CASSQVGGGQAVNEKLFF. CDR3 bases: TGTGCCAGCAGCCAAGTTGGAGGGGGACAGGCAGTTAATGAAAAACTGTTTTTT.

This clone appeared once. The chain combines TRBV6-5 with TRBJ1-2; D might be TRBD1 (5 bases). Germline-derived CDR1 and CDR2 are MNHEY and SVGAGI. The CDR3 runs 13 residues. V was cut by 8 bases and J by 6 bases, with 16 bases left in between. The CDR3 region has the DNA TGTGCCAGCGGGGGGATCGGGCGGGATGGCTACACCTTC. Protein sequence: CASGGIGRDGYTF.

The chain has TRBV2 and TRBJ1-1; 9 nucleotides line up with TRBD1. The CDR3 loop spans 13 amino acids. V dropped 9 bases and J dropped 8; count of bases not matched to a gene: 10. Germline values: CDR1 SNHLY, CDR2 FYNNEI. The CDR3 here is CASLRDRETEAFF. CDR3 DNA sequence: TGTGCCAGTCTCCGGGACAGGGAAACGGAAGCTTTCTTT.

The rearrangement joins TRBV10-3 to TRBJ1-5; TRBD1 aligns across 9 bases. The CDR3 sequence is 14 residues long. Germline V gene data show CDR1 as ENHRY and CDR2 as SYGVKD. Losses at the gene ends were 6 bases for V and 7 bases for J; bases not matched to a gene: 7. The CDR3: CAIRGDREDQPQHF. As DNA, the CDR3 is TGTGCCATCAGGGGGGACAGGGAAGACCAGCCCCAGCATTTT.

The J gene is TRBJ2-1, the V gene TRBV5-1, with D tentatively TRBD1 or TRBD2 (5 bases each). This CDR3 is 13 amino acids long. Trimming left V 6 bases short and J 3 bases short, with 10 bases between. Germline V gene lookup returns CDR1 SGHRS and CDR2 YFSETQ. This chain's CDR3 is CASTWDVYNEQFF. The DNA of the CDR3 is TGCGCCAGCACGTGGGACGTCTACAATGAGCAGTTCTTC.